This T cell receptor beta chain derives from a study of blood T cell repertoires in COVID-19. Study in general: Researchers got acute and convalescent COVID-19 samples from the United States, Italy and Spain. PBMCs, B-cell-depleted T cells, or T cells were the source of the cDNA or gDNA that made up the material.

CDR1 and CDR2 from the germline V gene are SGHRS and YFSETQ. V dropped 2 bases and J dropped 9; count of bases not matched to a gene: 1. The CDR3 is 12 amino acids. This clone came up a few times. The sample contains more than one DNA sequence encoding this CDR3. In the authors' methods: Cell counts per sample came from amplifying reference gene primers. TCRdb's table, derived via immunoSEQ multiplex PCR, lists solely in-frame clones and lacks some. V and J calls and clone size are given by that table; D and trimming were obtained from the DNA. The sample holds 100,000 or so clones, over 80% seen once.

The sequence was collected from a man aged 45 to 65 with acute or convalescent COVID-19. This chain uses TRBV5-1 with TRBJ2-1; 8 positions match TRBD2. Sequenced sample: peripheral blood. The CDR3 DNA follows: TGCGCCAGCAGCTTAGCGGGGGTTGAGCAGTTCTTC. It encodes CASSLAGVEQFF.